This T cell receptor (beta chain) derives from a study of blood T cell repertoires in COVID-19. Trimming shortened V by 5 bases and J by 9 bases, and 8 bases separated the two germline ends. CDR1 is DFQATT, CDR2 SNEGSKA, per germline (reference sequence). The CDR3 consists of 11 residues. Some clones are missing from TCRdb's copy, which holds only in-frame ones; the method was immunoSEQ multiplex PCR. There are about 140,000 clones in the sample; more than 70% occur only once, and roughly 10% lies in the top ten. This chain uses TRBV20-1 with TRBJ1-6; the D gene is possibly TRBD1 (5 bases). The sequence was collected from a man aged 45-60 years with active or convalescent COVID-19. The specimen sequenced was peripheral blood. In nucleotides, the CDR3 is TGCAGTGCTGCGGGGGGTTCACCCCTCCACTTT. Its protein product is CSAAGGSPLHF.